This T cell receptor (beta chain) derives from a study of T cell responses to AZD1222 COVID-19 vaccine. Samples with a second dose at about 4 or about 12 weeks were pooled together. Profiled with immunoSEQ multiplex PCR; TCRdb holds only in-frame clones, not every one. The data hold under 150,000 clones, with more than 85% observed a single time. The CDR3 consists of 16 residues. V lost 6 bases, J lost 0 bases, and 14 bases lay in between. Germline-derived CDR1 and CDR2 are SEHNR and FQNEAQ (reference sequence). General study points: It should be noted that donors were predominantly white British and more often female, and clonal diversity was possibly underestimated. Baseline antibody screening turned up just a handful of seropositive AZD1222 recipients. In the spike-specific TCR repertoire, nearly half reportedly target unmutated variant regions.

Details on this clone: What it binds is not known.

This TCR came from an adult who received the AZD1222 COVID-19 vaccine. The chain carries TRBV7-9 and TRBJ2-2; a weak D match, TRBD1 (5 bases). The starting material was peripheral blood, obtained 28 days after the second AZD1222 dose. CDR3 amino acids: CASRRHLGPNTGELFF. The CDR3 coding sequence is TGTGCCAGCAGACGCCATTTGGGGCCGAACACCGGGGAGCTGTTTTTT. The variable domain in full, with the rest retrieved from reference TRBV7-9 and TRBJ2-2, is DTGVSQNPRHKITKRGQNVTFRCDPISEHNRLYWYRQTLGQGPEFLTYFQNEAQLEKSRLLSDRFSAERPKGSFSTLEIQRTEQGDSAMYLCASRRHLGPNTGELFFGEGSRLTVL.